This is a list of T cell receptor beta chains from one sample in a study of blood T cell repertoires in COVID-19. Sequencing used immunoSEQ multiplex PCR; TCRdb keeps in-frame clones, though not all of them. The table shows tens of thousands of clones, with 85% occurring only once. Sequenced material: peripheral blood. These TCRs come from a man between 65 and 80 years old with acute or convalescent COVID-19. Each CDR3 is given with its conserved first and last residue. The D gene is left open where the match is weak. Rows may omit the clone size; those that give it use once, few, many or a size class.

D gene: .; J gene: TRBJ2-2; clone size: .; V gene: TRBV6-5; CDR3 DNA: TGTGCCAGCAGTTACCCAGGATTCACCGGGGAGCTGTTTTTT; CDR3 protein: CASSYPGFTGELFF
D gene: .; J gene: TRBJ2-3; clone size: .; V gene: TRBV2; CDR3 DNA: TGTGCCAGCAGGCAAAGAGTTACTAGCACAGATACGCAGTATTTT; CDR3 protein: CASRQRVTSTDTQYF
D gene: .; J gene: TRBJ2-7; clone size: .; V gene: TRBV19; CDR3 DNA: TGTGCCAGTAGTATAGATGCCAGGGCCGGATACGAGCAGTACTTC; CDR3 protein: CASSIDARAGYEQYF
D gene: .; J gene: TRBJ2-2; clone size: .; V gene: TRBV2; CDR3 DNA: TGTGCCAGCAGTCAACTAGCAGGCGGGGAGCTGTTTTTT; CDR3 protein: CASSQLAGGELFF
D gene: .; J gene: TRBJ1-3; clone size: .; V gene: TRBV13; CDR3 DNA: TGTGCCAGCAGCTTATGGGCCTCTGGAAACACCATATATTTT; CDR3 protein: CASSLWASGNTIYF
D gene: .; J gene: TRBJ1-4; clone size: .; V gene: TRBV5-1; CDR3 DNA: TGCGCCAGCAGCTTGGACGCGGGGGAAAAACTGTTTTTT; CDR3 protein: CASSLDAGEKLFF
D gene: .; J gene: TRBJ2-3; clone size: .; V gene: TRBV21-1; CDR3 DNA: TGTGCCAGCAGCAAAGGAGAGGGTCCTAGCACAGATACGCAGTATTTT; CDR3 protein: CASSKGEGPSTDTQYF
D gene: TRBD1; J gene: TRBJ2-2; clone size: .; V gene: TRBV7-3; CDR3 DNA: TGTGCCAGCAGCCCAAGCCTCGACAGGGCGAACACCGGGGAGCTGTTTTTT; CDR3 protein: CASSPSLDRANTGELFF
D gene: .; J gene: TRBJ1-1; clone size: .; V gene: TRBV4-1; CDR3 DNA: TGCGCCAGCAGCCAAGATCAGAAGAACACTGAAGCTTTCTTT; CDR3 protein: CASSQDQKNTEAFF
D gene: .; J gene: TRBJ1-4; clone size: .; V gene: TRBV6-4; CDR3 DNA: TGTGCCAGCAGTGACCCCAGGAATGAAAAACTGTTTTTT; CDR3 protein: CASSDPRNEKLFF
D gene: TRBD1; J gene: TRBJ1-1; clone size: .; V gene: TRBV18; CDR3 DNA: TGTGCCAGCTCATCCATAAGGACAGGGGTGGACACTGAAGCTTTCTTT; CDR3 protein: CASSSIRTGVDTEAFF
D gene: TRBD1; J gene: TRBJ2-7; clone size: few; V gene: TRBV10-2; CDR3 DNA: TGCGCCAGCAGTGACCGGGACAGGGTACAGTACGAGCAGTACTTC; CDR3 protein: CASSDRDRVQYEQYF
D gene: .; J gene: TRBJ2-3; clone size: once; V gene: TRBV27; CDR3 DNA: TGTGCCAGCAGCCCCGCGGGAAGCGATACGCAGTATTTT; CDR3 protein: CASSPAGSDTQYF
D gene: .; J gene: TRBJ1-1; clone size: .; V gene: TRBV28; CDR3 DNA: TGTGCCACCATACTCGCGACAGTGAACACTGAAGCTTTCTTT; CDR3 protein: CATILATVNTEAFF
D gene: .; J gene: TRBJ2-7; clone size: .; V gene: TRBV28; CDR3 DNA: TGTGCCAGCAGTTTGCGACTTTACGAGCAGTACTTC; CDR3 protein: CASSLRLYEQYF
D gene: .; J gene: TRBJ2-4; clone size: .; V gene: TRBV12-3/TRBV12-4; CDR3 DNA: TGTGCCAGCAGTCCCTCTGGGCCAAACATTCAGTACTTC; CDR3 protein: CASSPSGPNIQYF
D gene: TRBD1; J gene: TRBJ2-1; clone size: .; V gene: TRBV9; CDR3 DNA: TGTGCCAGCAGCCCCTCGGGGCAGGGGGCTTATTATGAGCAGTTCTTC; CDR3 protein: CASSPSGQGAYYEQFF
D gene: .; J gene: TRBJ1-2; clone size: .; V gene: TRBV9; CDR3 DNA: TGTGCCAGCACCGCGGGGGGCCGTTATGGCTACACCTTC; CDR3 protein: CASTAGGRYGYTF
D gene: .; J gene: TRBJ1-2; clone size: .; V gene: TRBV28; CDR3 DNA: TGTGCCAGCAGTTTGGGAGGGGCGCGGGGCTATGGCTACACCTTC; CDR3 protein: CASSLGGARGYGYTF
D gene: TRBD1; J gene: TRBJ2-7; clone size: .; V gene: TRBV6-5; CDR3 DNA: TGTGCCAGCAGGGGAAACAGGGGCTCCGAGCAGTACTTC; CDR3 protein: CASRGNRGSEQYF
D gene: .; J gene: TRBJ1-1; clone size: .; V gene: TRBV3-1/TRBV3-2; CDR3 DNA: TGTGCCAGCAGCCAAGTCTCTCCAGGGTACACTGAAGCTTTCTTT; CDR3 protein: CASSQVSPGYTEAFF
D gene: TRBD2; J gene: TRBJ2-5; clone size: few; V gene: TRBV25-1; CDR3 DNA: TGTGCCAGCGGGGAGGGACTAGCGGGGGTAGAGACCCAGTACTTC; CDR3 protein: CASGEGLAGVETQYF
D gene: .; J gene: TRBJ2-3; clone size: .; V gene: TRBV5-5; CDR3 DNA: TGTGCCAGCAGCTTCTTACAGCCCACAGATACGCAGTATTTT; CDR3 protein: CASSFLQPTDTQYF
D gene: .; J gene: TRBJ2-7; clone size: .; V gene: TRBV7-2; CDR3 DNA: TGTGCCAGCAGCTTAGACAGAACCTACGAGCAGTACTTC; CDR3 protein: CASSLDRTYEQYF
D gene: TRBD1; J gene: TRBJ2-3; clone size: .; V gene: TRBV19; CDR3 DNA: TGTGCCAGTAGGAGGACAGGGGGCCCAGATACGCAGTATTTT; CDR3 protein: CASRRTGGPDTQYF
D gene: TRBD1; J gene: TRBJ1-5; clone size: .; V gene: TRBV5-8; CDR3 DNA: TGTGCCAGCAGCTTCAGGGGGCGCGGCAATCAGCCCCAGCATTTT; CDR3 protein: CASSFRGRGNQPQHF
D gene: .; J gene: TRBJ2-3; clone size: .; V gene: TRBV3-1/TRBV3-2; CDR3 DNA: TGTGCCAGCAGCCAAGGGAGGGGGCGAGACACAGATACGCAGTATTTT; CDR3 protein: CASSQGRGRDTDTQYF
D gene: .; J gene: TRBJ1-6; clone size: .; V gene: TRBV20-1; CDR3 DNA: TGCAGTGCTAGTCCCGGGTCCAGCAATTCACCCCTCCACTTT; CDR3 protein: CSASPGSSNSPLHF
D gene: TRBD1; J gene: TRBJ1-4; clone size: once; V gene: TRBV28; CDR3 DNA: TGTGCCAGCAGTTCCGGGACAGAAAATGAAAAACTGTTTTTT; CDR3 protein: CASSSGTENEKLFF
D gene: .; J gene: TRBJ2-3; clone size: .; V gene: TRBV4-1; CDR3 DNA: TGCGCCAGCAGACTAGACCGTGATACGCAGTATTTT; CDR3 protein: CASRLDRDTQYF
D gene: TRBD1; J gene: TRBJ2-7; clone size: .; V gene: TRBV18; CDR3 DNA: TGTGCCAGCTCACCAGGGCAGGGCGGTGACAGGGGATACCGCGAGCAGTACTTC; CDR3 protein: CASSPGQGGDRGYREQYF
D gene: TRBD1; J gene: TRBJ2-3; clone size: .; V gene: TRBV7-3; CDR3 DNA: TGTGCCAGCAGTCTTAGGACAGGGGGCATCACAGATACGCAGTATTTT; CDR3 protein: CASSLRTGGITDTQYF
D gene: .; J gene: TRBJ2-3; clone size: .; V gene: TRBV4-1; CDR3 DNA: TGCGCCAGCAGCCAAGACTTCTTCCCGGGGGGCCTGTTTGTTTCAGATACGCAGTATTTT; CDR3 protein: CASSQDFFPGGLFVSDTQYF
D gene: .; J gene: TRBJ1-6; clone size: .; V gene: TRBV10-3; CDR3 DNA: TGTGCCAGTTCCAACCATCAGCAGGGAATTGGTAATTCACCCCTCCACTTT; CDR3 protein: CASSNHQQGIGNSPLHF
D gene: .; J gene: TRBJ2-1; clone size: .; V gene: TRBV6-2/TRBV6-3; CDR3 DNA: TGTGCCAGCAGTTACTCGAGTCGGGGGACTGATGAGCAGTTCTTC; CDR3 protein: CASSYSSRGTDEQFF
D gene: .; J gene: TRBJ1-3; clone size: .; V gene: TRBV27; CDR3 DNA: TGTGCCAGCAGTTTAGTAGGGGGTCCCTCTGGAAACACCATATATTTT; CDR3 protein: CASSLVGGPSGNTIYF
D gene: .; J gene: TRBJ2-7; clone size: .; V gene: TRBV7-8; CDR3 DNA: TGTGCCAGCAGCCCCCCCATGGAGGACGAGCAGTACTTC; CDR3 protein: CASSPPMEDEQYF
D gene: .; J gene: TRBJ2-7; clone size: .; V gene: TRBV18; CDR3 DNA: TGTGCCAGCTCACCAAACACGGGGGAGCAGTACTTC; CDR3 protein: CASSPNTGEQYF
D gene: .; J gene: TRBJ1-1; clone size: .; V gene: TRBV20-1; CDR3 DNA: TGCAGTGCCAAGAACACTGAAGCTTTCTTT; CDR3 protein: CSAKNTEAFF
D gene: TRBD2; J gene: TRBJ2-4; clone size: .; V gene: TRBV3-1/TRBV3-2; CDR3 DNA: TGTGCCAGCAGCCAACTAGCGGGGGGGTTAAACATTCAGTACTTC; CDR3 protein: CASSQLAGGLNIQYF
D gene: .; J gene: TRBJ2-1; clone size: .; V gene: TRBV2; CDR3 DNA: TGTGCCAGCAGACATTACAATGAGCAGTTCTTC; CDR3 protein: CASRHYNEQFF
D gene: .; J gene: TRBJ1-2; clone size: .; V gene: TRBV27; CDR3 DNA: TGTGCCAGCAGTTTCGGGGGAGCTAACTATGGCTACACCTTC; CDR3 protein: CASSFGGANYGYTF
D gene: TRBD1; J gene: TRBJ1-3; clone size: .; V gene: TRBV6-5; CDR3 DNA: TGTGCCAGCAGTACGGACAGGGTAACTGGAAACACCATATATTTT; CDR3 protein: CASSTDRVTGNTIYF
D gene: TRBD1; J gene: TRBJ2-7; clone size: .; V gene: TRBV20-1; CDR3 DNA: TGCAGTGCGAGTACAGGGGGTGCCGTCTACGAGCAGTACTTC; CDR3 protein: CSASTGGAVYEQYF
D gene: TRBD2; J gene: TRBJ2-3; clone size: .; V gene: TRBV29-1; CDR3 DNA: TGCAGCGTTGAAGGCCCCGGGTCCGGGGGGGGAACAGATACGCAGTATTTT; CDR3 protein: CSVEGPGSGGGTDTQYF